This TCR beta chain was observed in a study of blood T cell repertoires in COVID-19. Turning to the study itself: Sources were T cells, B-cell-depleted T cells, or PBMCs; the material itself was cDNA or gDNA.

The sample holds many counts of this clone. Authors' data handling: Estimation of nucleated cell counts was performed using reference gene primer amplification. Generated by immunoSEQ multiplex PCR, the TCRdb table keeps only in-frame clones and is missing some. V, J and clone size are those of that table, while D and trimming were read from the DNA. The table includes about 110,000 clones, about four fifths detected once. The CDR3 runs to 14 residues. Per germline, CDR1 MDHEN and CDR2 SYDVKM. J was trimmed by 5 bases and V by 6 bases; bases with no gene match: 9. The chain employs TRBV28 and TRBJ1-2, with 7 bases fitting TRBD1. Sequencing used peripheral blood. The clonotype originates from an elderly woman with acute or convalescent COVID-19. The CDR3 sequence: CASSTGTDVYGYTF. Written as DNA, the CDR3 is TGTGCCAGCAGCACCGGGACAGATGTATATGGCTACACCTTC.